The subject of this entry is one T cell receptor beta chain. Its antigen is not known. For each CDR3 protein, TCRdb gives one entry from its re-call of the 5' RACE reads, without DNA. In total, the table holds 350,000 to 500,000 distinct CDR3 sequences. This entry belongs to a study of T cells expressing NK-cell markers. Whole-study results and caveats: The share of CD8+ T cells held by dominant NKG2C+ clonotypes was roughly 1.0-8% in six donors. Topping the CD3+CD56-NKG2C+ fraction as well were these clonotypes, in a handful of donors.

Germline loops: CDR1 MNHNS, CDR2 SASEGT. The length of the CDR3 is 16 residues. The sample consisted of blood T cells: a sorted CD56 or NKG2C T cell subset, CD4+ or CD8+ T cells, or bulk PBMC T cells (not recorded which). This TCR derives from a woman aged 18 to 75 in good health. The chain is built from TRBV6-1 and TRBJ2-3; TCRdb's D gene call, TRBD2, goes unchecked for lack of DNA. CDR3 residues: CASSTTSGEGTDTQYF.